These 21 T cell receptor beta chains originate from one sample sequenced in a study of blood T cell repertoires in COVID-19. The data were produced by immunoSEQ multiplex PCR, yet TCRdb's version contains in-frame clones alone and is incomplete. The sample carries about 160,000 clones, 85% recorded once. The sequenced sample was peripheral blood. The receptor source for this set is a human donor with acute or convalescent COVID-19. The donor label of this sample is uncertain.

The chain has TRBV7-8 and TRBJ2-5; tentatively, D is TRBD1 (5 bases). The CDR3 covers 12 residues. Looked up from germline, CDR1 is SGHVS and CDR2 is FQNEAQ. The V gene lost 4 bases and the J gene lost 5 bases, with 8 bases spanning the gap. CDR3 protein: CASSSYRETQYF. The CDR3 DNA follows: TGTGCCAGCAGCTCCTACAGGGAGACCCAGTACTTC.

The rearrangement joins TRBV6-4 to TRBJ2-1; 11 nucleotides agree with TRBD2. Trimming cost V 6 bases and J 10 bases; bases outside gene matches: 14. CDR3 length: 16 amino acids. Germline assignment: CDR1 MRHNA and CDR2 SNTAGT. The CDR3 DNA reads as TGTGCCAGCAGCCAGCAAGGGCTAGCGGGGGGTGGCGAGCAGTTCTTC. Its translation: CASSQQGLAGGGEQFF.

The DNA of the CDR3 is TGCAGCGTACAACAGTATAGCAATCAGCCCCAGCATTTT. Translating gives CSVQQYSNQPQHF. This chain links TRBV29-1 with TRBJ1-5, with no clear D. V lost 6 bases, J lost 0 bases, and 9 bases lay in between. CDR3 size: 13 residues. Germline CDR1 and CDR2: SQVTM and ANQGSEA.

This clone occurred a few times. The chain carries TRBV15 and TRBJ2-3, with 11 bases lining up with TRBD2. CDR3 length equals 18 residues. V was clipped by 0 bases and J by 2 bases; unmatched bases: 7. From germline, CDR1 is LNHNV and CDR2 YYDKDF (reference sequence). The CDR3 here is CATSRERLAGTITDTQYF. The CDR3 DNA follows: TGTGCCACCAGCAGAGAAAGACTAGCGGGGACGATCACAGATACGCAGTATTTT.

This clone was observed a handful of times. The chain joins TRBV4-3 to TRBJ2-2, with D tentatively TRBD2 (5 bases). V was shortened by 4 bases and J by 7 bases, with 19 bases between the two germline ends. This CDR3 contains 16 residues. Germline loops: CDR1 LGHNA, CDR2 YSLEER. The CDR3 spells CASSLQWRGWGGELFF. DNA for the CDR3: TGCGCCAGCAGCCTTCAATGGAGAGGGTGGGGCGGGGAGCTGTTTTTT.

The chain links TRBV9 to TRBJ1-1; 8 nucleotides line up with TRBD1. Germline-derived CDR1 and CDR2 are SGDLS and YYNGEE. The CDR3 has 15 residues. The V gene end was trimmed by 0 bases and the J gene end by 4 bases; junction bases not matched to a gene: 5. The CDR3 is CASSVEGQVPTEAFF. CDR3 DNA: TGTGCCAGCAGCGTAGAGGGACAGGTTCCCACTGAAGCTTTCTTT. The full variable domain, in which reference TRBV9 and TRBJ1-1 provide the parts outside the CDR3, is DSGVTQTPKHLITATGQRVTLRCSPRSGDLSVYWYQQSLDQGLQFLIQYYNGEERAKGNILERFSAQQFPDLHSELNLSSLELGDSALYFCASSVEGQVPTEAFFGQGTRLTVV.

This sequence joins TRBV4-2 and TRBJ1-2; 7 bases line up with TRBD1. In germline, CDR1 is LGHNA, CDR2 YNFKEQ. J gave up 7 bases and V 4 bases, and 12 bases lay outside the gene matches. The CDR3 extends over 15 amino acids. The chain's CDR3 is CASSPDNTGALGYTF. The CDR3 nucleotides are TGTGCCAGCAGCCCAGATAACACAGGGGCGCTTGGCTACACCTTC.

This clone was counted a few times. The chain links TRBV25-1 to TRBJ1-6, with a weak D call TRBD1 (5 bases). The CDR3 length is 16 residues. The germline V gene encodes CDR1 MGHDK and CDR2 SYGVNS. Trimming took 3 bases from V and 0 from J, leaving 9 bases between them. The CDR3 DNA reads TGTGCCAGCAGTGAGGCGGGGGGCTCCTATAATTCACCCCTCCACTTT. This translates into CASSEAGGSYNSPLHF.

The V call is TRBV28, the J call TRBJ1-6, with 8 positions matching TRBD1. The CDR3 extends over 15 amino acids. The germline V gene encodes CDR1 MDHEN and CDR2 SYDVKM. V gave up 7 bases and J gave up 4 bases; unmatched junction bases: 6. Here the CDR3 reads CASMDRDEYNSPLHF. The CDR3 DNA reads TGTGCCAGCATGGACAGGGACGAATATAATTCACCCCTCCACTTT.

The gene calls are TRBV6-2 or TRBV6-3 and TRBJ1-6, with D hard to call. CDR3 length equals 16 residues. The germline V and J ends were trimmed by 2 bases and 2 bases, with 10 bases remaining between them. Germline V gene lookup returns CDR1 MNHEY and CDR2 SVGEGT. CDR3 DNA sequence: TGTGCCAGCAGTTACGGCATGGGCACCTATAATTCACCCCTCCACTTT. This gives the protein CASSYGMGTYNSPLHF.

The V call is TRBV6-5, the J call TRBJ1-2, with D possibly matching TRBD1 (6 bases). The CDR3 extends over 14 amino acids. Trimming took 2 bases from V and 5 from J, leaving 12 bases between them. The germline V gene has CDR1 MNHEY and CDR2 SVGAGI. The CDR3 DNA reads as TGTGCCAGCAGTTACGGGGGGGGCTCGTATGGCTACACCTTC. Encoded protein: CASSYGGGSYGYTF.

As DNA, the CDR3 is TGTGCCAGTAGTATCCGGGCAGGGGGAGGCACCGGGGAGCTGTTTTTT. It encodes CASSIRAGGGTGELFF. The chain has TRBV19 and TRBJ2-2, with D possibly TRBD1 on 7 matching bases. V was clipped by 3 bases and J by 4 bases, with 15 bases between them. The CDR3 extends over 16 amino acids. CDR1 LNHDA and CDR2 SQIVND come from the germline V gene (reference sequence).

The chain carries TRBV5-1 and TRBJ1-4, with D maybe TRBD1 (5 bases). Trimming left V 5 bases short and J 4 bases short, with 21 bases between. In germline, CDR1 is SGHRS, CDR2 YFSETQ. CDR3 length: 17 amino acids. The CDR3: CASSSGVGTKYNEKLFF. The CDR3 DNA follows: TGCGCCAGCAGTTCGGGGGTGGGGACGAAGTATAATGAAAAACTGTTTTTT.

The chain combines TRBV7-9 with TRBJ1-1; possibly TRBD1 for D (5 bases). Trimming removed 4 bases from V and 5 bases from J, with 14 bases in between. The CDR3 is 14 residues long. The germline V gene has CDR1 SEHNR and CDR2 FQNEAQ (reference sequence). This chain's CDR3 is CASSSGTSSTEAFF. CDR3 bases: TGTGCCAGCAGCTCCGGGACTAGTAGTACTGAAGCTTTCTTT.

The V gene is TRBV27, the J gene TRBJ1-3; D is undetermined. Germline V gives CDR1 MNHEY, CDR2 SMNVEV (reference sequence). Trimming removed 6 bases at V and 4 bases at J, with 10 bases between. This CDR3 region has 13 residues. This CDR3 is CASRDPGGNTIYF. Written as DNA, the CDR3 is TGTGCCAGCAGGGACCCGGGAGGAAACACCATATATTTT.

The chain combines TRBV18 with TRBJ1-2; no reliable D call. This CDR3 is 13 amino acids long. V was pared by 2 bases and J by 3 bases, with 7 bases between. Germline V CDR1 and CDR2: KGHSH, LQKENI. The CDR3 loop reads CASSPDEDYGYTF. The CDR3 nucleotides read TGTGCCAGCTCACCAGACGAGGACTATGGCTACACCTTC. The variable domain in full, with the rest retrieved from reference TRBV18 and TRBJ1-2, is NAGVMQNPRHLVRRRGQEARLRCSPMKGHSHVYWYRQLPEEGLKFMVYLQKENIIDESGMPKERFSAEFPKEGPSILRIQQVVRGDSAAYFCASSPDEDYGYTFGSGTRLTVV.

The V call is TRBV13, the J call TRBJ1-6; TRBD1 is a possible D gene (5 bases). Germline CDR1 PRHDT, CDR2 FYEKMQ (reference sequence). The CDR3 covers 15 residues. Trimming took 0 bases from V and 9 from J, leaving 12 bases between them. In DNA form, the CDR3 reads TGTGCCAGCAGCTTAGGGGGGGACTTTACTTCACCCCTCCACTTT. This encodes CASSLGGDFTSPLHF.

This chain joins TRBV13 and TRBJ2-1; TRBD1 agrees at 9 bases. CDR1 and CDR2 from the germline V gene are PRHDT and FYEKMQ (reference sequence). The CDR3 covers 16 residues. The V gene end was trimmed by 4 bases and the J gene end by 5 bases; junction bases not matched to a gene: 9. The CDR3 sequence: CASSSHTGGFDNEQFF. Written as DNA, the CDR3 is TGTGCCAGCAGCTCACATACAGGGGGCTTTGACAATGAGCAGTTCTTC.

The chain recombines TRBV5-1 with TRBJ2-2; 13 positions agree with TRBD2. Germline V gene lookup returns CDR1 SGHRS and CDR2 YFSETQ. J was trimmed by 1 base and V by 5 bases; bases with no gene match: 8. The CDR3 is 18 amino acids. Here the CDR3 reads CASRAGTSGVRNTGELFF. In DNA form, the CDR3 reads TGCGCCAGCAGGGCCGGGACTAGCGGGGTTCGGAACACCGGGGAGCTGTTTTTT.

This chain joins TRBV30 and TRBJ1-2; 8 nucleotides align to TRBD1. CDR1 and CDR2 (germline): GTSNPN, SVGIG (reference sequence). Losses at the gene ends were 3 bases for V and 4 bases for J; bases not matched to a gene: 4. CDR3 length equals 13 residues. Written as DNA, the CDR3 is TGTGCCTGGAGCCGGGACAGGCTCTATGGCTACACCTTC. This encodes CAWSRDRLYGYTF. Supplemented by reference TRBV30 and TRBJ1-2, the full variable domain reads SQTIHQWPATLVQPVGSPLSLECTVEGTSNPNLYWYRQAAGRGLQLLFYSVGIGQISSEVPQNLSASRPQDRQFILSSKKLLLSDSGFYLCAWSRDRLYGYTFGSGTRLTVV.

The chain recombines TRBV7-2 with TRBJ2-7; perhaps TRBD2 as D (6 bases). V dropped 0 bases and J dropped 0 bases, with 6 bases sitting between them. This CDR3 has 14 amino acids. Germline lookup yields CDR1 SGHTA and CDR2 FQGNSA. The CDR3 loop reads CASSLAGGSYEQYF. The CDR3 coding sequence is TGTGCCAGCAGCTTAGCGGGGGGCTCCTACGAGCAGTACTTC.